Only a few counts were recorded for the clone carrying this T cell receptor beta chain. Its antigen is not known. The data originate from a study of vaccination effects on CD4 cells after COVID-19. Findings of the study overall: Common cold coronaviruses were cross-recognized by only 1 of 255 vaccine-induced clones in healthy vaccinees.

Ahead of sequencing, the ViraFEST assay grew antigen-specific CD4+ T cells using viral peptide pools. Having been cultured for around ten days, the cells underwent CD4+ T cell isolation. Participants received two doses of either the BNT162b2 or mRNA-1273 vaccine. Germline lookup yields CDR1 SGDLS and CDR2 YYNGEE. The CDR3 is 19 amino acids. J gave up 0 bases and V 0 bases, and 12 bases lay outside the gene matches. Assay used: immunoSEQ multiplex PCR; TCRdb lists only in-frame clones, some missing. The profile shows fewer than 30,000 clones, roughly 70% of them singletons. The TCR originated in a human donor who received a COVID-19 vaccine. The specimen comprised CD4+ T cells from PBMCs cultured with SARS-CoV-2 spike peptides, sampled after COVID-19 vaccination. V gene TRBV9 combines with J gene TRBJ1-3; TRBD1 aligns across 7 bases. In nucleotides, the CDR3 is TGTGCCAGCAGCGTAGACAGAAGACAGGGCTCTCGCTCTGGAAACACCATATATTTT. Translation: CASSVDRRQGSRSGNTIYF.